The rows below give T cell receptor beta chains drawn from one sample of a study of CD8 T cells in Susac syndrome. TCRdb reprocessed the immunoSEQ multiplex PCR reads with MiXCR, giving one entry per CDR3 protein. The repertoire includes more than 150,000 distinct CDR3 sequences, nearly 97% of them detected once, and around 0.1% sits in the top ten. Specimen: CD4+ T cells from PBMCs. These receptors all come from a human donor with Susac syndrome. Each CDR3 is given with its conserved first and last residue. The D gene is left open where the match is weak. Clone size is not always given. Where it is, it says once, few, many or a class for expanded clones.

>TRBJ2-1|TRBD2|NA|TRBV9
CASSVSGGARNEQFF
TGTGCCAGCAGCGTTAGCGGGGGGGCGCGGAATGAGCAGTTCTTC
>TRBJ1-2|TRBD1|NA|TRBV30
CAWSQTQGAPLDYTF
TGTGCCTGGAGCCAGACCCAGGGGGCGCCTCTTGACTACACCTTC
>TRBJ1-4|NA|NA|TRBV28
CASNTRGEKLFF
TGTGCCAGCAATACTCGGGGAGAAAAACTGTTTTTT
>TRBJ2-2|NA|once|TRBV7-3
CASSLSSPGELFF
TGTGCCAGCAGCTTAAGTAGCCCCGGGGAGCTGTTTTTT
>TRBJ1-6|TRBD1|NA|TRBV29-1
CSAGTGGNSPLHF
TGCAGCGCCGGGACAGGGGGTAATTCACCCCTCCACTTT
>TRBJ1-3|NA|NA|TRBV30
CVWRAIGANSGNTIYF
TGTGTCTGGAGAGCTATCGGGGCGAACTCTGGAAACACCATATATTTT
>TRBJ2-1|NA|once|TRBV4-3
CASSQDLLAKDEQFF
TGCGCCAGCAGCCAAGATCTTCTAGCTAAGGATGAGCAGTTCTTC
>TRBJ2-1|NA|NA|TRBV7-9
CASTEGVYNEQFF
TGTGCCAGCACTGAGGGTGTCTACAATGAGCAGTTCTTC
>TRBJ2-1|NA|NA|TRBV5-4
CASSLVSVSYNEQFF
TGTGCCAGCAGCTTGGTGAGCGTCTCCTACAATGAGCAGTTCTTC
>TRBJ2-5|NA|NA|TRBV5-6
CASSLSVGQETQYF
TGTGCCAGCAGCTTGAGTGTCGGACAAGAGACCCAGTACTTC
>TRBJ1-2|NA|NA|TRBV4-1
CASSGGGPNSYGYTF
TGCGCCAGCAGCGGCGGGGGGCCCAACTCCTATGGCTACACCTTC
>TRBJ1-3|NA|NA|TRBV6-6
CASSYPRTGGNTIYF
TGTGCCAGCAGTTACCCAAGGACCGGTGGAAACACCATATATTTT
>TRBJ2-3|NA|NA|TRBV4-1
CASSQEGGPTTTDTQYF
TGCGCCAGCAGCCAAGAAGGGGGACCCACTACAACAGATACGCAGTATTTT
>TRBJ1-2|TRBD1|NA|TRBV20-1
CSASDRANYGYTF
TGCAGTGCCTCGGACAGGGCTAACTATGGCTACACCTTC
>TRBJ2-7|NA|NA|TRBV20-1
CSAIQPRTGSYEQYF
TGCAGTGCTATCCAACCGCGGACGGGATCCTACGAGCAGTACTTC
>TRBJ1-2|NA|NA|TRBV2
CASSGGYGYTF
TGTGCCAGCAGTGGAGGTTATGGCTACACCTTC
>TRBJ1-1|NA|NA|TRBV12-5
CASKVQSQSTEAFF
TGTGCTAGTAAAGTCCAATCCCAGAGCACTGAAGCTTTCTTT
>TRBJ2-5|NA|few|TRBV11-3
CASSSRDQETQYF
TGTGCCAGCTCCTCCAGGGACCAAGAGACCCAGTACTTC
>TRBJ2-1|NA|NA|TRBV3-1
CASSQDGGPYNEQFF
TGTGCCAGCAGCCAAGACGGGGGGCCCTACAATGAGCAGTTCTTC
>TRBJ1-5|NA|NA|TRBV6-5
CASSNDGDQPQHF
TGTGCCAGCAGTAACGACGGGGATCAGCCCCAGCATTTT
>TRBJ2-2|NA|NA|TRBV12-3/TRBV12-4
CASSSTGQLTGELFF
TGTGCCAGCAGTTCCACTGGACAGTTGACCGGGGAGCTGTTTTTT
>TRBJ1-6|NA|NA|TRBV3-1
CASSHSTDSPLHF
TGTGCCAGCAGCCACTCAACAGATTCACCCCTCCACTTT
>TRBJ2-2|TRBD1|NA|TRBV11-1
CASSTPGTGGTGELFF
TGTGCCAGCAGCACCCCCGGGACAGGGGGCACCGGGGAGCTGTTTTTT
>TRBJ1-2|NA|NA|TRBV9
CASSVGTETNYGYTF
TGTGCCAGCAGCGTAGGGACAGAGACTAACTATGGCTACACCTTC
>TRBJ2-7|TRBD2|NA|TRBV9
CASSVAAKRGPLSYEQYF
TGTGCCAGCAGCGTCGCAGCCAAGCGGGGGCCACTATCCTACGAGCAGTACTTC
>TRBJ2-5|TRBD1|NA|TRBV12-3/TRBV12-4
CASSSNTGQGTAETQYF
TGTGCCAGCAGTTCGAACACCGGACAGGGCACCGCGGAGACCCAGTACTTC